One sample yielded the 2 T cell receptor beta chains listed below, sequenced in a study of T cell changes during pregnancy in multiple sclerosis. Here immunoSEQ multiplex PCR was the method, and the copy in TCRdb shows in-frame clones only, minus some. In the table there are about 44,000 clones, roughly 92% of which are singletons. The sample in question was CD4+ T cells from peripheral blood mononuclear cells, obtained in the first trimester of pregnancy. The origin of the receptors is a female donor with multiple sclerosis, enrolled in a pregnancy study.

This clone was observed once. The V and J genes are TRBV5-5 and TRBJ2-5, with 8 bases lining up with TRBD2. Germline loops: CDR1 SGHKS, CDR2 YYEKEE (reference sequence). CDR3 length: 17 amino acids. The ends lost 3 bases at V and 4 bases at J; junction bases unmatched: 14. The CDR3 protein is CASSSAARSGGRETQYF. CDR3 nucleotide sequence: TGTGCCAGCAGCTCCGCGGCCCGCTCGGGGGGGAGAGAGACCCAGTACTTC.

J is TRBJ2-5 and V is TRBV7-2; tentatively, D is TRBD1 (5 bases). The CDR3 is made up of 13 amino acids. Looked up from germline, CDR1 is SGHTA and CDR2 is FQGNSA. V was cut by 5 bases and J by 1 base, with 8 bases left in between. CDR3 protein: CASSGQIQETQYF. The CDR3 nucleotides are TGTGCCAGCAGCGGACAAATCCAAGAGACCCAGTACTTC.